The clone carrying this T cell receptor beta chain has only a few counts. The use of a sample-barcoded 5' primer and a J-beta primer mix characterized a second PCR of about 7 to 12 cycles. MiXCR, run by TCRdb on the 5' RACE reads, gives a single entry per CDR3 protein. The repertoire holds around 1,700,000 distinct CDR3 sequences, with under 30% as singletons. The sample comes from a study of blood T cells in healthy people across ages. V was clipped by 1 base and J by 4 bases, with 11 bases between them. CDR3 length: 15 residues. V and J are TRBV12-3 or TRBV12-4 and TRBJ2-1, with D uncertain. Specimen: blood. This TCR was recovered from a woman aged 25 to 45 in good health. In DNA form, the CDR3 reads TGTGCCAGCAGTTTAGTGGGCAGCGAATACAATGAGCAGTTCTTC. Protein product: CASSLVGSEYNEQFF.